These T cell receptor beta chains were read from a single sample in a study of cytomegalovirus exposure and HLA in healthy donors. Repertoires were generated with immunoSEQ multiplex PCR, while TCRdb's copy carries only in-frame clones and drops some. The table includes 95,000 to 150,000 clones, around 78% detected once. Sequenced input: PBMCs. Receptors originate from a middle-aged man in good health and CMV-seronegative. CDR3s include the opening cysteine and the closing phenylalanine or tryptophan. Each record gives: clone size, V gene, J gene, D gene, CDR3 protein, CDR3 DNA. A D gene is named only where the DNA matches it firmly. Clone sizes are given selectively: once, few, many, or a class where the clone is expanded.

>NA|TRBV19|TRBJ1-2|NA
CASSISSYGYTF
TGTGCCAGTAGTATCTCCAGCTATGGCTACACCTTC
>few|TRBV20-1|TRBJ1-2|NA
CSRAASYGYTF
TGCAGCCGAGCTGCGTCCTATGGCTACACCTTC
>once|TRBV16|TRBJ1-1|NA
CASSLQESEAFF
TGTGCCAGCAGTCTTCAGGAATCTGAAGCTTTCTTT
>NA|TRBV4-2|TRBJ1-6|NA
CASSQDRGKSYNSPLHF
TGTGCCAGCAGCCAAGATCGGGGGAAATCCTATAATTCACCCCTCCACTTT
>NA|TRBV29-1|TRBJ2-2|TRBD1
CSAWTGLDTGELFF
TGCAGCGCTTGGACAGGGCTCGACACCGGGGAGCTGTTTTTT
>NA|TRBV7-9|TRBJ2-5|NA
CASSFQGLGEQYF
TGTGCCAGCAGCTTTCAGGGGCTCGGGGAGCAGTACTTC
>NA|TRBV2|TRBJ2-3|NA
CASRANTDTQYF
TGTGCCAGCAGGGCAAACACAGATACGCAGTATTTT
>NA|TRBV15|TRBJ1-5|TRBD1
CATSRSTGGTNQPQHF
TGTGCCACCAGCAGATCGACAGGGGGGACCAATCAGCCCCAGCATTTT
>NA|TRBV7-9|TRBJ2-7|NA
CASSSTAYEQYF
TGTGCCAGCAGCTCTACAGCCTACGAGCAGTACTTC
>NA|TRBV5-6|TRBJ2-1|TRBD2
CASSLGGRDEQFF
TGTGCCAGCAGCTTGGGCGGGAGGGATGAGCAGTTCTTC
>NA|TRBV5-1|TRBJ2-2|TRBD1
CASSGVTGTGTTGELFF
TGCGCCAGCAGCGGAGTTACCGGGACAGGGACCACCGGGGAGCTGTTTTTT
>NA|TRBV2|TRBJ1-3|NA
CASRLRSGNTIYF
TGTGCCAGCAGACTGCGCTCTGGAAACACCATATATTTT
>NA|TRBV28|TRBJ2-5|NA
CASRSPSGEQYF
TGTGCCAGCAGAAGTCCCTCGGGGGAGCAGTACTTC
>NA|TRBV11-2|TRBJ1-6|NA
CASRQGYNSPLHF
TGTGCCAGCAGGCAGGGCTATAATTCACCCCTCCACTTT
>NA|TRBV2|TRBJ1-6|TRBD1
CASLGQGEGGRRFF
TGTGCCAGCTTGGGACAGGGAGAGGGGGGTCGGCGATTTTTT
>NA|TRBV9|TRBJ2-7|TRBD1
CASSSDLGTGNYEQYF
TGTGCCAGCAGCTCCGACTTAGGGACAGGAAACTACGAGCAGTACTTC
>many|TRBV19|TRBJ2-1|NA
CASSGLAAEDEQFF
TGTGCCAGTAGTGGCTTAGCGGCCGAGGATGAGCAGTTCTTC
>NA|TRBV7-8|TRBJ1-5|TRBD1
CASSRTGSGQPQHF
TGTGCCAGCAGCAGGACAGGTAGTGGTCAGCCCCAGCATTTT
>NA|TRBV5-4|TRBJ1-2|TRBD1
CASSSTGANYGYTF
TGTGCCAGCAGCTCGACAGGGGCTAACTATGGCTACACCTTC
>NA|TRBV7-3|TRBJ2-1|NA
CASSFEGLSRNEQFF
TGTGCCAGCAGCTTCGAGGGATTGTCGAGGAATGAGCAGTTCTTC
>few|TRBV4-2|TRBJ2-1|TRBD1
CASSQGFGTGPEQFF
TGTGCCAGCAGCCAAGGGTTCGGGACAGGGCCTGAGCAGTTCTTC
>NA|TRBV18|TRBJ2-2|NA
CASSPWKGPNTGELFF
TGTGCCAGCTCCCCCTGGAAGGGGCCGAACACCGGGGAGCTGTTTTTT
>NA|TRBV9|TRBJ1-2|NA
CASSVGRDNYGYTF
TGTGCCAGCAGCGTAGGGAGGGATAACTATGGCTACACCTTC
>NA|TRBV11-2|TRBJ2-1|NA
CASSLDGGLTYNEQFF
TGTGCCAGCAGCTTAGACGGGGGGCTTACCTACAATGAGCAGTTCTTC
>NA|TRBV7-9|TRBJ1-2|NA
CASSWIQGSTNYGYTF
TGTGCCAGCAGCTGGATACAGGGTAGCACTAACTATGGCTACACCTTC
>NA|TRBV5-5|TRBJ1-6|NA
CASRISPLGGGSSPLHF
TGTGCCAGCAGAATCTCTCCCTTGGGAGGGGGGAGCTCACCCCTCCACTTT
>once|TRBV7-8|TRBJ1-1|NA
CASSPGLAPEAFF
TGTGCCAGCAGCCCCGGACTCGCTCCTGAAGCTTTCTTT
>NA|TRBV7-3|TRBJ1-1|NA
CASSSQSNTEAFF
TGTGCCAGCAGCTCCCAATCGAACACTGAAGCTTTCTTT
>NA|TRBV10-2|TRBJ2-5|NA
CASTETGKETQYF
TGCGCCAGCACCGAAACAGGGAAAGAGACCCAGTACTTC
>few|TRBV7-3|TRBJ2-2|TRBD1
CASSLLGQGTGELFF
TGTGCCAGCAGCTTATTGGGACAGGGCACCGGGGAGCTGTTTTTT
>NA|TRBV27|TRBJ2-5|TRBD2
CASTTGRGGLEETQYF
TGTGCCAGCACCACCGGAAGGGGAGGGTTGGAAGAGACCCAGTACTTC
>NA|TRBV14|TRBJ1-6|NA
CASSRPGADNSPLHF
TGTGCCAGCAGCAGGCCAGGGGCGGATAATTCACCCCTCCACTTT
>NA|TRBV28|TRBJ2-3|NA
CASSLSGPSMWGTQYF
TGTGCCAGCAGTTTAAGCGGGCCCTCTATGTGGGGTACGCAGTATTTT
>NA|TRBV9|TRBJ2-2|TRBD2
CASSVISGGANTGELFF
TGTGCCAGCAGCGTAATCAGCGGGGGAGCGAACACCGGGGAGCTGTTTTTT
>NA|TRBV18|TRBJ1-5|NA
CASSGLGGGNQPQHF
TGTGCCAGCTCCGGTTTGGGGGGTGGCAATCAGCCCCAGCATTTT
>NA|TRBV7-9|TRBJ1-2|NA
CASSSGGEDGANYGYTF
TGTGCCAGCAGCTCCGGGGGGGAGGACGGTGCTAACTATGGCTACACCTTC
>NA|TRBV10-3|TRBJ1-6|NA
CAISEGVWNSPLHF
TGTGCCATCAGTGAAGGGGTCTGGAATTCACCCCTCCACTTT
>NA|TRBV2|TRBJ1-1|NA
CASTIAGNTEAFF
TGTGCCAGCACCATTGCGGGGAACACTGAAGCTTTCTTT
>NA|TRBV27|TRBJ2-2|TRBD1
CASSLGQGRGELFF
TGTGCCAGCAGTCTCGGACAGGGGAGAGGGGAGCTGTTTTTT
>NA|TRBV5-6|TRBJ2-1|TRBD2
CASSRMTSGGAYNEQFF
TGTGCCAGCAGCCGCATGACTAGCGGGGGGGCCTACAATGAGCAGTTCTTC
>NA|TRBV5-1|TRBJ2-3|NA
CASATGRAQDTQYF
TGCGCCAGCGCGACGGGCAGGGCACAAGATACGCAGTATTTT
>NA|TRBV4-1|TRBJ2-1|TRBD2
CASSERGSGAYNEQFF
TGCGCCAGCAGCGAGCGGGGGAGCGGGGCGTACAATGAGCAGTTCTTC
>NA|TRBV5-8|TRBJ1-2|NA
CASSLTGFTGTNYGYTF
TGTGCCAGCAGCTTGACGGGGTTTACGGGGACTAACTATGGCTACACCTTC
>NA|TRBV2|TRBJ2-5|NA
CASNRGEAQYF
TGTGCCAGCAATCGAGGAGAGGCCCAGTACTTC
>NA|TRBV23-1|TRBJ1-2|TRBD1
CASSHRTGLLNYGYTF
TGCGCCAGCAGTCACAGGACAGGCCTTCTCAACTATGGCTACACCTTC
>NA|TRBV11-2|TRBJ2-7|NA
CASSPIPTALSYEQYF
TGTGCCAGCAGCCCCATTCCTACTGCCCTCTCCTACGAGCAGTACTTC
>NA|TRBV5-1|TRBJ2-3|NA
CASSLLAGNTDTQYF
TGCGCCAGCAGCTTGTTGGCAGGAAACACAGATACGCAGTATTTT
>NA|TRBV7-6|TRBJ2-7|NA
CASSLEGHNEQYF
TGTGCCAGCAGCTTAGAGGGACACAACGAGCAGTACTTC
>many|TRBV7-6|TRBJ1-1|NA
CASSPGGLWDTEAFF
TGTGCCAGCAGTCCTGGAGGATTATGGGACACTGAAGCTTTCTTT
>NA|TRBV2|TRBJ2-1|NA
CASSLRTASYNEQFF
TGTGCCAGCAGTTTAAGGACAGCCTCCTACAATGAGCAGTTCTTC
>NA|TRBV27|TRBJ1-1|NA
CASSLWGGFTEAFF
TGTGCCAGCAGTTTATGGGGGGGCTTTACTGAAGCTTTCTTT
>NA|TRBV11-2|TRBJ1-3|TRBD1
CASSRGQGFSSGNTIYF
TGTGCCAGCAGCCGCGGACAGGGCTTCTCCTCTGGAAACACCATATATTTT
>NA|TRBV2|TRBJ2-5|NA
CASRAYQETQYF
TGTGCCAGCAGGGCTTATCAAGAGACCCAGTACTTC